A single sample is the source of the 27 T cell receptor beta chains below, sequenced in a study of cytomegalovirus exposure and HLA in healthy donors. The study ran its PCR with 60 Vbeta and 13 Jbeta primers. Sequencing was performed with immunoSEQ multiplex PCR; in TCRdb, only in-frame clones are kept and a portion is missing. The sample shows approximately 150,000 clones, 70% of them seen only once. Sample: PBMCs. These receptors were collected from a man younger than 30 in good health and CMV-seropositive.

This chain connects TRBV7-9 to TRBJ2-1, with a possible D match to TRBD2 (5 bases). The CDR3 has 13 amino acids. V was clipped by 4 bases and J by 4 bases, with 8 bases between them. CDR1 and CDR2 (germline): SEHNR, FQNEAQ (reference sequence). CDR3: CASSYSVYNEQFF. The DNA for the CDR3 is TGTGCCAGCAGCTATAGCGTATACAATGAGCAGTTCTTC.

The genes are TRBV4-2 and TRBJ1-5; TRBD1 matches at 7 bases. Germline trimming cut 4 bases from V and 4 bases from J; bases unmatched to any gene: 1. This CDR3 has 13 residues. Germline lookup yields CDR1 LGHNA and CDR2 YNFKEQ. The CDR3 spells CASSRDRNQPQHF. The CDR3 coding sequence is TGTGCCAGCAGCCGGGACAGAAATCAGCCCCAGCATTTT.

The chain employs TRBV7-8 and TRBJ1-5, with TRBD1 as a possible D gene (6 bases). The germline V gene has CDR1 SGHVS and CDR2 FQNEAQ. The CDR3 sequence is 13 residues long. V was shortened by 5 bases and J by 4 bases, with 9 bases between the two germline ends. CDR3 residues: CASSADRNQPQHF. CDR3 coding DNA: TGTGCCAGCAGCGCCGACAGGAATCAGCCCCAGCATTTT.

The chain joins TRBV4-1 to TRBJ2-3, with 9 bases fitting TRBD2. Germline V lookup: CDR1 MGHRA, CDR2 YSYEKL. The CDR3 is 18 residues long. Trimming removed 1 base from V and 5 bases from J; junction bases left unmatched: 13. CDR3 loop: CASSQVGRGGRAGDTQYF. As DNA, the CDR3 is TGCGCCAGCAGCCAAGTAGGTCGGGGCGGGAGGGCCGGAGATACGCAGTATTTT.

The chain combines TRBV28 with TRBJ1-5; 12 nucleotides agree with TRBD1. In germline, CDR1 is MDHEN, CDR2 SYDVKM. The length of the CDR3 is 17 residues. Trimming cost V 6 bases and J 9 bases; bases outside gene matches: 15. The CDR3 protein is CASSPGQGAGSAGPQHF. The CDR3 coding sequence is TGTGCCAGCAGCCCGGGACAGGGGGCGGGGTCGGCCGGGCCCCAGCATTTT.

This clone was seen only a few times. The V and J genes are TRBV5-8 and TRBJ1-1; the D is unclear. Trimming removed 5 bases at V and 4 bases at J, with 6 bases between. This CDR3 region has 11 residues. The V gene's germline CDR1 is SGHTS and CDR2 YDEGEE. The CDR3 region is CASSQVTEAFF. The CDR3 DNA follows: TGTGCCAGCAGTCAGGTCACTGAAGCTTTCTTT.

CDR3 in amino acids: CASSLPSGKSTDTQYF. The CDR3 DNA reads as TGTGCCAGCAGCTTGCCCTCAGGGAAGAGCACAGATACGCAGTATTTT. J is TRBJ2-3 and V is TRBV5-8, with TRBD1 as a possible D gene (5 bases). Trimming stripped 1 base from V and 0 bases from J, with 12 bases between. The germline gives CDR1 SGHTS, CDR2 YDEGEE. The CDR3 has 16 amino acids.

V is TRBV28 and J is TRBJ2-3; 7 bases are shared with TRBD1. The CDR3 has 15 residues. Germline V gene lookup returns CDR1 MDHEN and CDR2 SYDVKM. V dropped 5 bases and J dropped 1; count of bases not matched to a gene: 6. CDR3 bases: TGTGCCAGCAGTACCCGGGACAGCCGCACAGATACGCAGTATTTT. This translates into CASSTRDSRTDTQYF. The variable domain in full, with the rest retrieved from reference TRBV28 and TRBJ2-3, is DVKVTQSSRYLVKRTGEKVFLECVQDMDHENMFWYRQDPGLGLRLIYFSYDVKMKEKGDIPEGYSVSREKKERFSLILESASTNQTSMYLCASSTRDSRTDTQYFGPGTRLTVL.

In its sample, this clone was seen once. The chain couples TRBV6-1 to TRBJ1-3, with D hard to call. Germline values: CDR1 MNHNS, CDR2 SASEGT. This CDR3 is 16 amino acids long. Trimming pared 4 bases from V and 4 bases from J, leaving 17 bases between. The CDR3 DNA sequence: TGTGCCAGCAGTGGGGCCGGGAGGGCTATCGGAAACACCATATATTTT. This sequence encodes CASSGAGRAIGNTIYF.

CDR3 nucleotide sequence: TGTGCCAGCAGCTCACAGGGGAGGACTGAAGCTTTCTTT. It is translated as CASSSQGRTEAFF. This chain links TRBV7-9 with TRBJ1-1; 7 bases line up with TRBD1. Germline V gene lookup returns CDR1 SEHNR and CDR2 FQNEAQ (reference sequence). The CDR3 runs 13 residues. Germline trimming cut 4 bases from V and 5 bases from J; bases unmatched to any gene: 4.

J is TRBJ2-3 and V is TRBV7-2; a weak D match, TRBD2 (6 bases). This CDR3 has 16 residues. The germline V and J ends were trimmed by 4 bases and 3 bases, with 17 bases remaining between them. CDR1 and CDR2 (germline): SGHTA, FQGNSA. In DNA, the CDR3 is TGTGCCAGCAGCTCTCGTGCTAGCGCGGGGACAGATACGCAGTATTTT. Its translation: CASSSRASAGTDTQYF.

The V call is TRBV5-8, the J call TRBJ1-3, with 7 bases fitting TRBD1. Germline assignment: CDR1 SGHTS and CDR2 YDEGEE. The ends lost 5 bases at V and 2 bases at J; junction bases unmatched: 1. This CDR3 comprises 13 residues. The CDR3 DNA is TGTGCCAGCAGTACAGGGGCTGGAAACACCATATATTTT. It yields the protein CASSTGAGNTIYF. The whole variable domain, remainder taken from reference TRBV5-8 and TRBJ1-3, is EAGVTQSPTHLIKTRGQQATLRCSPISGHTSVYWYQQALGLGLQFLLWYDEGEERNRGNFPPRFSGRQFPNYSSELNVNALELEDSALYLCASSTGAGNTIYFGEGSWLTVV.

The V and J genes are TRBV25-1 and TRBJ2-2; 10 bases are a match to TRBD2. V lost 3 bases to trimming and J lost 1 base; unmatched junction nucleotides: 5. This CDR3 spans 17 amino acids. Germline values: CDR1 MGHDK, CDR2 SYGVNS. CDR3 DNA: TGTGCCAGCAGTGATTTCAGCGGGGGGGGGAACACCGGGGAGCTGTTTTTT. Protein product: CASSDFSGGGNTGELFF.

The rearrangement uses TRBV10-3 and TRBJ1-2; possible D gene TRBD1, 5 bases. Per germline, CDR1 ENHRY and CDR2 SYGVKD. Between the trimmed V and J ends, which lost 6 bases and 6 bases, there was a span of 14 bases. CDR3 length equals 13 residues. CDR3 sequence reads: CAIRREGRNGYTF. As DNA, the CDR3 is TGTGCCATCAGGCGGGAGGGGAGGAATGGCTACACCTTC.

J is TRBJ2-1 and V is TRBV4-1, with D unresolved. The germline V gene encodes CDR1 MGHRA and CDR2 YSYEKL. Deletions cut 1 base from V and 9 bases from J, with 7 bases between. This CDR3 spans 12 amino acids. CDR3 sequence (DNA): TGCGCCAGCAGCCAAGCTCCCGTTGAGCAGTTCTTC. This gives the protein CASSQAPVEQFF.

This clone was detected once. The chain employs TRBV28 and TRBJ1-3; the D gene is possibly TRBD1 (6 bases). Germline V gives CDR1 MDHEN, CDR2 SYDVKM. The CDR3 sequence is 15 residues long. V shed 8 bases and J shed 0 bases, with 14 bases lying between them. The CDR3 sequence is CASASQGISGNTIYF. In DNA, the CDR3 is TGTGCCAGCGCCTCACAGGGTATCTCTGGAAACACCATATATTTT.

The chain carries TRBV30 and TRBJ1-1; TRBD1 agrees at 8 bases. Trimming took 0 bases from V and 5 from J; bases not matched to a gene: 5. This CDR3 is built from 14 residues. Germline V gives CDR1 GTSNPN, CDR2 SVGIG (reference sequence). As DNA, the CDR3 is TGTGCCTGGAGTGTAGCAGGGGGCAAAACTGAAGCTTTCTTT. This gives the protein CAWSVAGGKTEAFF.

This clone was counted between two and nine times. The chain combines TRBV5-1 with TRBJ2-1; the match to TRBD2 covers 8 bases. After removal of 2 bases from V and 2 bases from J, the junction contained 3 bases not matched to a gene. This CDR3 comprises 15 residues. Germline CDR1 and CDR2: SGHRS and YFSETQ. CDR3 nucleotides: TGCGCCAGCAGCTTCTTAGCGGGAACCTACAATGAGCAGTTCTTC. This codes for CASSFLAGTYNEQFF. Filled out from reference TRBV5-1 and TRBJ2-1, the complete variable domain reads KAGVTQTPRYLIKTRGQQVTLSCSPISGHRSVSWYQQTPGQGLQFLFEYFSETQRNKGNFPGRFSGRQFSNSRSEMNVSTLELGDSALYLCASSFLAGTYNEQFFGPGTRLTVL.

CDR3 DNA: TGTGCCAGCAGTGGAAGCGGGGGTCAGACCCAGTACTTC. This translates into CASSGSGGQTQYF. The chain has TRBV2 and TRBJ2-5, with 8 bases identical to TRBD2. From germline, CDR1 is SNHLY and CDR2 FYNNEI. The CDR3 covers 13 residues. Losses at the gene ends were 4 bases for V and 6 bases for J; bases not matched to a gene: 4.

The V call is TRBV28, the J call TRBJ2-1, with D possibly matching TRBD2 (5 bases). This CDR3 spans 17 amino acids. V was pared by 3 bases and J by 9 bases, with 24 bases between. Germline V gives CDR1 MDHEN, CDR2 SYDVKM. CDR3 amino acids: CASSLGDVLVQLGEQFF. The CDR3 bases are TGTGCCAGCAGTTTGGGTGATGTACTAGTACAGTTGGGTGAGCAGTTCTTC. Full variable domain (remainder filled in from reference TRBV28 and TRBJ2-1): DVKVTQSSRYLVKRTGEKVFLECVQDMDHENMFWYRQDPGLGLRLIYFSYDVKMKEKGDIPEGYSVSREKKERFSLILESASTNQTSMYLCASSLGDVLVQLGEQFFGPGTRLTVL.

On this clone: A read error may produce the germline difference seen at one junction end. The V call is TRBV6-5, the J call TRBJ1-1; tentative D call: TRBD1 (5 bases). Germline V gene sequence: CDR1 MNHEY, CDR2 SVGAGI. The CDR3 totals 15 residues. CDR3 sequence: CASSALQGLGTESFF. CDR3 bases: TGTGCCAGCAGTGCGCTTCAGGGTCTAGGCACTGAATCTTTCTTT.

This chain connects TRBV19 to TRBJ1-4; D not resolved. V was clipped by 7 bases and J by 4 bases, with 16 bases between them. Per the germline V gene, CDR1 is LNHDA and CDR2 is SQIVND (reference sequence). CDR3 length: 15 amino acids. The CDR3 sequence is CASTDGVLGNEKLFF. The CDR3 DNA follows: TGTGCCAGTACCGACGGAGTTTTGGGTAATGAAAAACTGTTTTTT.

This clone has more than one count but fewer than ten. V gene TRBV7-2 combines with J gene TRBJ2-2; 9 nucleotides match TRBD1. The germline V gene has CDR1 SGHTA and CDR2 FQGNSA. J was trimmed by 6 bases and V by 1 base; bases with no gene match: 3. The CDR3 has 15 amino acids. The CDR3 DNA follows: TGTGCCAGCAGCTTAGGGGGACAGGGACCCGGGGAGCTGTTTTTT. Protein product: CASSLGGQGPGELFF. Full variable domain (outside the CDR3, taken from reference TRBV7-2 and TRBJ2-2): GAGVSQSPSNKVTEKGKDVELRCDPISGHTALYWYRQSLGQGLEFLIYFQGNSAPDKSGLPSDRFSAERTGGSVSTLTIQRTQQEDSAVYLCASSLGGQGPGELFFGEGSRLTVL.

This chain joins TRBV7-2 and TRBJ2-3; 7 bases fit TRBD2. The CDR3 runs to 15 residues. Trimming removed 5 bases from V and 0 bases from J; junction bases left unmatched: 5. Germline CDR1 is SGHTA and CDR2 is FQGNSA. The CDR3 DNA follows: TGTGCCAGCAGCCCGCGGGGGATCAGCACAGATACGCAGTATTTT. This sequence encodes CASSPRGISTDTQYF. The whole variable domain, filled in from reference TRBV7-2 and TRBJ2-3, reads GAGVSQSPSNKVTEKGKDVELRCDPISGHTALYWYRQSLGQGLEFLIYFQGNSAPDKSGLPSDRFSAERTGGSVSTLTIQRTQQEDSAVYLCASSPRGISTDTQYFGPGTRLTVL.

A few counts support this clone. The chain couples TRBV30 to TRBJ2-1, with a tentative D call TRBD1 (5 bases). CDR3 size: 13 residues. Germline V lookup: CDR1 GTSNPN, CDR2 SVGIG (reference sequence). V lost 5 bases and J lost 1, with 9 bases in between. The CDR3 sequence: CAWEQVSYNEQFF. Here the CDR3 DNA reads TGTGCCTGGGAACAGGTGTCCTACAATGAGCAGTTCTTC.

This clone was found a few times. The genes are TRBV7-9 and TRBJ2-2; tentatively, D is TRBD1 (6 bases). Germline V gene sequence: CDR1 SEHNR, CDR2 FQNEAQ (reference sequence). Trimming stripped 3 bases from V and 3 bases from J, with 8 bases between. This CDR3 has 14 residues. CDR3 in DNA: TGTGCCAGCAGCTTGTCAGGGGACACCGGGGAGCTGTTTTTT. Translating it yields CASSLSGDTGELFF.

This clone was counted between two and nine times. The rearrangement joins TRBV6-1 to TRBJ1-2, with unresolved D. The length of the CDR3 is 15 residues. Germline CDR1 reads MNHNS; CDR2 reads SASEGT. Trimming left V 4 bases short and J 2 bases short, with 14 bases between. CDR3 nucleotides: TGTGCCAGCAGTGGGGTATTGCACGGGAACTATGGCTACACCTTC. Protein product: CASSGVLHGNYGYTF.